Listed here are 32 T cell receptor beta chains from one sample, sequenced in a study of T cell responses to AZD1222 COVID-19 vaccine. Here immunoSEQ multiplex PCR was the method, and the copy in TCRdb shows in-frame clones only, minus some. The repertoire holds under 200,000 clones, around 93% seen once, with approximately 1.9% in the top ten. The specimen was peripheral blood, collected on day 0 of AZD1222 vaccination. The source of these receptors is an adult in good health.

The V call is TRBV28, the J call TRBJ1-5; D not resolved. V was clipped by 2 bases and J by 4 bases, with 9 bases between them. Germline assignment: CDR1 MDHEN and CDR2 SYDVKM. There are 14 residues in the CDR3. CDR3 loop: CASSLERMNQPQHF. CDR3 bases: TGTGCCAGCAGTTTAGAACGTATGAATCAGCCCCAGCATTTT.

The chain links TRBV4-3 to TRBJ2-1, with D uncertain. Per the germline V gene, CDR1 is LGHNA and CDR2 is YSLEER. The CDR3 spans 16 residues. V lost 0 bases to trimming and J lost 0 bases, with 9 bases between them. The CDR3 spells CASSQDPLGSYNEQFF. CDR3 nucleotides: TGCGCCAGCAGCCAAGATCCCCTGGGCTCCTACAATGAGCAGTTCTTC.

This clone turned up a few times. The CDR3 reads CASSVELEGVEAFF. CDR3 coding DNA: TGTGCCAGCAGCGTAGAGCTGGAGGGGGTGGAAGCTTTCTTT. V and J are TRBV9 and TRBJ1-1; D is perhaps TRBD1 (6 bases). The length of the CDR3 is 14 residues. Trimming took 0 bases from V and 8 from J, leaving 14 bases between them. Germline CDR1 SGDLS, CDR2 YYNGEE.

V is TRBV29-1 and J is TRBJ2-3; TRBD2 agrees at 14 bases. The germline V gene has CDR1 SQVTM and CDR2 ANQGSEA. V gave up 1 base and J gave up 1 base; unmatched junction bases: 7. The CDR3 length is 18 residues. The CDR3 region is CSVEATSGRDLGTDTQYF. The CDR3 DNA reads as TGCAGCGTTGAAGCGACTAGCGGGAGGGATCTGGGCACAGATACGCAGTATTTT.

DNA of the CDR3: TGTGCCAGCAGTTTAATTGACAGGGTCTCCTACGAGCAGTACTTC. Translation: CASSLIDRVSYEQYF. The chain joins TRBV28 to TRBJ2-7; TRBD1 matches at 7 bases. After removal of 2 bases from V and 0 bases from J, the junction contained 4 bases not matched to a gene. The CDR3 is 15 residues long. The V gene's germline CDR1 is MDHEN and CDR2 SYDVKM.

The rearrangement uses TRBV5-6 and TRBJ1-1; D is ambiguous. Trimming shortened V by 2 bases and J by 1 base, and 9 bases separated the two germline ends. Per the germline V gene, CDR1 is SGHDT and CDR2 is YYEEEE. This CDR3 region has 14 residues. The CDR3 is CASSFYGENTEAFF. CDR3 bases: TGTGCCAGCAGCTTTTATGGCGAGAACACTGAAGCTTTCTTT.

This clone occurred once. This chain connects TRBV29-1 to TRBJ2-5, with 8 positions matching TRBD1. The ends lost 7 bases at V and 1 base at J; junction bases unmatched: 2. From germline, CDR1 is SQVTM and CDR2 ANQGSEA. The CDR3 covers 12 residues. CDR3: CSGGQGQETQYF. The CDR3 coding sequence is TGCAGCGGCGGACAGGGCCAAGAGACCCAGTACTTC.

J is TRBJ2-7 and V is TRBV7-8; D not certain. Per the germline V gene, CDR1 is SGHVS and CDR2 is FQNEAQ. V was clipped by 1 base and J by 1 base, with 11 bases between them. CDR3 length equals 15 residues. The CDR3 DNA follows: TGTGCCAGCAGCTTAGAGGGAAGTTGGTCCTACGAGCAGTACTTC. Protein product: CASSLEGSWSYEQYF.

This clone has only a few counts. The genes are TRBV10-3 and TRBJ1-6; D is ambiguous. The ends were cut back, 11 bases at V and 5 bases at J, with 13 bases in the middle. The CDR3 extends over 13 amino acids. From germline, CDR1 is ENHRY and CDR2 SYGVKD. CDR3: CAGAAFDNSPLHF. The CDR3 DNA reads TGTGCCGGCGCCGCCTTTGATAATTCACCCCTCCACTTT.

The CDR3 bases are TGTGCCGCCCTGACAGGGGGCTCTGGAAACACCATATATTTT. The encoded protein is CAALTGGSGNTIYF. V usage is TRBV28 and J usage is TRBJ1-3, with 9 bases fitting TRBD1. The V gene's germline CDR1 is MDHEN and CDR2 SYDVKM. Unmatched junction bases numbered 5, after V lost 11 bases and J lost 0 bases. The CDR3 totals 14 residues.

The gene calls are TRBV2 and TRBJ2-2; D is possibly TRBD2 (6 bases). The CDR3 length is 14 residues. CDR1 is SNHLY, CDR2 FYNNEI, per germline. The chain's CDR3 is CATLRGSGTGELFF. The CDR3 DNA reads as TGTGCGACTTTACGGGGGAGCGGTACCGGGGAGCTGTTTTTT.

The gene calls are TRBV5-5 and TRBJ1-6, with D perhaps matching TRBD1 (6 bases). Looked up from germline, CDR1 is SGHKS and CDR2 is YYEKEE (reference sequence). The CDR3 is 17 amino acids. The germline V and J ends were trimmed by 1 base and 9 bases, with 20 bases remaining between them. This CDR3 is CASSLNNLQGYSSPLHF. CDR3 DNA sequence: TGTGCCAGCAGCTTGAATAATCTCCAGGGGTACAGTTCACCCCTCCACTTT.

This chain links TRBV9 with TRBJ2-7, with D perhaps TRBD1 or TRBD2 (5 bases each). V was shortened by 0 bases and J by 1 base, with 8 bases between the two germline ends. From germline, CDR1 is SGDLS and CDR2 YYNGEE. The CDR3 totals 14 residues. The CDR3 DNA reads TGTGCCAGCAGCGTAGTTGGGGGATCCTACGAGCAGTACTTC. Protein sequence: CASSVVGGSYEQYF.

This clone was seen only a few times. The chain is built from TRBV10-1 and TRBJ2-7; D not resolved. V gave up 6 bases and J gave up 7 bases, with 10 bases separating them. The CDR3 extends over 11 amino acids. CDR1 is WNHNN and CDR2 is SYGVQD in the germline V gene (reference sequence). The DNA for the CDR3 is TGCGCCAGCAGCTTTGGGCTGGAGCAGTACTTC. Translating it yields CASSFGLEQYF.

As DNA, the CDR3 is TGTGCCATCAGTACGGGAGGGTCCCAAGAGACCCAGTACTTC. Translation gives CAISTGGSQETQYF. This rearrangement joins TRBV10-3 to TRBJ2-5; 8 nucleotides match TRBD2. The V segment lost 5 bases and the J segment 1 base; nucleotides outside the gene matches: 3. Germline-derived CDR1 and CDR2 are ENHRY and SYGVKD. The CDR3 length is 14 residues.

The chain links TRBV30 to TRBJ1-1; 9 nucleotides match TRBD1. V lost 2 bases to trimming and J lost 3 bases; unmatched junction nucleotides: 4. The CDR3 covers 14 residues. Looked up from germline, CDR1 is GTSNPN and CDR2 is SVGIG (reference sequence). The CDR3 reads CAWSLTGGDTEAFF. CDR3 nucleotide sequence: TGTGCCTGGAGTCTGACAGGGGGAGACACTGAAGCTTTCTTT. The whole variable domain, filled in from reference TRBV30 and TRBJ1-1, reads SQTIHQWPATLVQPVGSPLSLECTVEGTSNPNLYWYRQAAGRGLQLLFYSVGIGQISSEVPQNLSASRPQDRQFILSSKKLLLSDSGFYLCAWSLTGGDTEAFFGQGTRLTVV.

This sequence joins TRBV5-6 and TRBJ1-2; 10 bases line up with TRBD1. Germline V gene lookup returns CDR1 SGHDT and CDR2 YYEEEE. J gave up 0 bases and V 7 bases, and 12 bases lay outside the gene matches. This CDR3 is 17 amino acids long. The CDR3 protein is CASGSPGQGTANYGYTF. The DNA of the CDR3 is TGTGCCAGCGGTTCCCCGGGACAGGGGACAGCTAACTATGGCTACACCTTC.

The sample holds one count of this clone. This chain connects TRBV4-1 to TRBJ1-2, with D maybe TRBD1 (6 bases). Trimming stripped 0 bases from V and 5 bases from J, with 13 bases between. CDR1 is MGHRA and CDR2 is YSYEKL in the germline V gene. The CDR3 is 15 amino acids. The CDR3 loop reads CASSQDPAGVYGYTF. The CDR3 region has the DNA TGCGCCAGCAGCCAAGATCCGGCAGGGGTATATGGCTACACCTTC.

The V gene is TRBV5-1, the J gene TRBJ1-2; 9 bases fit TRBD1. CDR3 length: 16 amino acids. The germline V gene has CDR1 SGHRS and CDR2 YFSETQ. J was trimmed by 4 bases and V by 0 bases; bases with no gene match: 7. CDR3 in DNA: TGCGCCAGCAGCTTGGATGGACAGGGGATCCCCTATGGCTACACCTTC. Translation: CASSLDGQGIPYGYTF.

V is TRBV6-5 and J is TRBJ1-1; D might be TRBD1 (5 bases). Germline V gives CDR1 MNHEY, CDR2 SVGAGI. The V end was cut by 6 bases, the J end by 0 bases, with 11 bases between. The CDR3 covers 14 residues. CDR3 in amino acids: CASRPQGLNTEAFF. The DNA of the CDR3 is TGTGCCAGCAGACCCCAGGGCCTGAACACTGAAGCTTTCTTT.

The V gene is TRBV5-1, the J gene TRBJ1-1, with D perhaps TRBD1 (5 bases). The CDR3 sequence is 15 residues long. V lost 4 bases and J lost 4, with 17 bases in between. Germline loops: CDR1 SGHRS, CDR2 YFSETQ. DNA of the CDR3: TGCGCCAGCAGCGTAATAGGGGTCGGAGGCACTGAAGCTTTCTTT. Protein product: CASSVIGVGGTEAFF. Full variable domain (rest looked up from reference TRBV5-1 and TRBJ1-1): KAGVTQTPRYLIKTRGQQVTLSCSPISGHRSVSWYQQTPGQGLQFLFEYFSETQRNKGNFPGRFSGRQFSNSRSEMNVSTLELGDSALYLCASSVIGVGGTEAFFGQGTRLTVV.

The J gene is TRBJ2-7, the V gene TRBV6-5, with TRBD1 matching 9 bases. The trim removed 0 bases at V and 4 bases at J, leaving 7 bases unmatched. The CDR3 is made up of 16 amino acids. Germline V gene lookup returns CDR1 MNHEY and CDR2 SVGAGI. CDR3 region: CASSYSAGQGIYEQYF. The CDR3 DNA follows: TGTGCCAGCAGTTACTCGGCGGGACAGGGAATTTACGAGCAGTACTTC.

The rearrangement links TRBV29-1 to TRBJ1-5; D gene uncertain. The CDR3 covers 13 residues. The ends were cut back, 4 bases at V and 3 bases at J, with 10 bases in the middle. CDR1 and CDR2 from the germline V gene are SQVTM and ANQGSEA. CDR3 bases: TGCAGCGTTGCTTCTTCGCCCAATCAGCCCCAGCATTTT. This sequence encodes CSVASSPNQPQHF.

This clone came up once. The chain combines TRBV5-1 with TRBJ1-4, with 12 bases lining up with TRBD1. This CDR3 is built from 16 residues. The germline CDR1 and CDR2 sequences are SGHRS and YFSETQ. The junction had 2 bases not matched to a gene; V was cut back by 0 bases and J by 5 bases. In DNA, the CDR3 is TGCGCCAGCAGCTTGGCGGGACAGGGGGCCAATGAAAAACTGTTTTTT. This gives the protein CASSLAGQGANEKLFF.

Comment on this clone: Other DNA sequences in the sample encode the same CDR3. The chain recombines TRBV6-2 or TRBV6-3 with TRBJ1-1, with unresolved D. V lost 4 bases and J lost 0, with 6 bases in between. The CDR3 is 13 residues long. Germline-derived CDR1 and CDR2 are MNHEY and SVGEGT. CDR3 DNA sequence: TGTGCCAGCAGTTTGGGGTTGAACACTGAAGCTTTCTTT. Protein product: CASSLGLNTEAFF.

CDR3 amino acids: CASSHYGDGYTF. DNA of the CDR3: TGTGCCAGCAGCCACTACGGGGATGGCTACACCTTC. The chain carries TRBV14 and TRBJ1-2; D gene uncertain. Germline lookup yields CDR1 SGHDN and CDR2 FVKESK. V was pared by 3 bases and J by 6 bases, with 8 bases between. This CDR3 is 12 amino acids long.

This sequence joins TRBV9 and TRBJ1-6; D is perhaps TRBD1 (6 bases). The CDR3 runs to 12 residues. V gave up 3 bases and J gave up 19 bases, with 17 bases separating them. Germline assignment: CDR1 SGDLS and CDR2 YYNGEE. The DNA for the CDR3 is TGTGCCAGCAGCGGGACCCGGGGGCATCTGCACTTT. Translation gives CASSGTRGHLHF.

The CDR3 DNA sequence: TGCAGCGTATATTCAGATACCTACGAGCAGTACTTC. Encoded protein: CSVYSDTYEQYF. The J gene is TRBJ2-7, the V gene TRBV29-1; D not certain. The CDR3 has 12 residues. Trimming left V 6 bases short and J 2 bases short, with 11 bases between. Per the germline V gene, CDR1 is SQVTM and CDR2 is ANQGSEA.

The chain employs TRBV5-5 and TRBJ1-5; D ambiguous. Germline assignment: CDR1 SGHKS and CDR2 YYEKEE (reference sequence). There are 13 residues in the CDR3. Deletions cut 1 base from V and 4 bases from J, with 6 bases between. The CDR3 DNA follows: TGTGCCAGCAGCTTGTCAACGAATCAGCCCCAGCATTTT. Amino acids: CASSLSTNQPQHF. Combining the CDR3 with reference TRBV5-5 and TRBJ1-5 gives the whole variable domain DAGVTQSPTHLIKTRGQQVTLRCSPISGHKSVSWYQQVLGQGPQFIFQYYEKEERGRGNFPDRFSARQFPNYSSELNVNALLLGDSALYLCASSLSTNQPQHFGDGTRLSIL.

The V call is TRBV28, the J call TRBJ1-2, with 7 bases lining up with TRBD1. Trimming cost V 6 bases and J 5 bases; bases outside gene matches: 9. Germline assignment: CDR1 MDHEN and CDR2 SYDVKM. This CDR3 region has 14 residues. The CDR3 DNA follows: TGTGCCAGCAGCCCCTCCGGGACAGTTTATGGCTACACCTTC. Protein: CASSPSGTVYGYTF.

This rearrangement joins TRBV6-2 or TRBV6-3 to TRBJ1-1; D ambiguous. CDR1 is MNHEY and CDR2 is SVGEGT in the germline V gene. This CDR3 spans 14 amino acids. Trimming cost V 0 bases and J 1 base, with 6 bases left between them. This CDR3 is CASSYSTGNTEAFF. DNA of the CDR3: TGTGCCAGCAGTTACTCGACTGGGAACACTGAAGCTTTCTTT.

V is TRBV27 and J is TRBJ2-7; TRBD2 matches 8 bases. Germline V gene lookup returns CDR1 MNHEY and CDR2 SMNVEV (reference sequence). This CDR3 contains 15 residues. V lost 8 bases to trimming and J lost 5 bases; unmatched junction nucleotides: 14. The CDR3 protein is CASSHSGGGGHEQYF. The DNA for the CDR3 is TGTGCCAGCTCTCACTCGGGGGGGGGCGGCCACGAGCAGTACTTC.